This T cell receptor (beta chain) was identified during a study of cytomegalovirus exposure and HLA in healthy donors. Study results and caveats: At a 0.05 false discovery rate, a later analysis found some 17,000 TCR beta sequences to be associated with HLA alleles.

With regard to this clone: Its antigen is unknown.

The CDR3 spans 16 residues. Trimming cost V 2 bases and J 5 bases; bases outside gene matches: 6. Per the germline V gene, CDR1 is SGHRS and CDR2 is YFSETQ. PCR was performed using 60 Vbeta and 13 Jbeta primers. TCRdb's table, derived via immunoSEQ multiplex PCR, lists solely in-frame clones and lacks some. The sample has roughly 120,000 clones; less than 70% are singletons. The sample taken for sequencing was PBMCs. This TCR was recovered from a woman in her seventies in good health and CMV-seropositive. The J gene is TRBJ2-3, the V gene TRBV5-1; 12 bases match TRBD1. CDR3 loop: CASSLTGTGGRDTQYF. CDR3 nucleotide sequence: TGCGCCAGCAGCTTAACCGGGACAGGGGGCAGAGATACGCAGTATTTT.